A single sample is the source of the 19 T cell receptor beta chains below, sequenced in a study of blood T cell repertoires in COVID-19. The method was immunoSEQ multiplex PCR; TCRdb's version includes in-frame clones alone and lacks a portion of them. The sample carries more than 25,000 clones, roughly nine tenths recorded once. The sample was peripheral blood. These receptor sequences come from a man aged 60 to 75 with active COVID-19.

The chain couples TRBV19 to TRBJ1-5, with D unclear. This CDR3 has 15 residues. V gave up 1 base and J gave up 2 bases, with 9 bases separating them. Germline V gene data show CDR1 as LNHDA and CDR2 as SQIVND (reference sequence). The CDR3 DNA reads TGTGCCAGTAGTATAGTTGGCGGGGGCAATCAGCCCCAGCATTTT. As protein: CASSIVGGGNQPQHF.

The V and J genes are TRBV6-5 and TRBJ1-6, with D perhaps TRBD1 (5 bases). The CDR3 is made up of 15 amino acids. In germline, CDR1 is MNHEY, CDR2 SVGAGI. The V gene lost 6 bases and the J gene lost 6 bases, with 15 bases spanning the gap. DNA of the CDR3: TGTGCCAGCAGGGGGCCCGGACGGGTTAATTCACCCCTCCACTTT. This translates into CASRGPGRVNSPLHF.

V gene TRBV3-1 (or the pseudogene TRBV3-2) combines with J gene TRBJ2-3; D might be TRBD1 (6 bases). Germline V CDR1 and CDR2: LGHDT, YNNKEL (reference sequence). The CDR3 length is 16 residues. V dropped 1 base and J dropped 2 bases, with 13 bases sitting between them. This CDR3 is CASSQGGTRLTDTQYF. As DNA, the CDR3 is TGTGCCAGCAGCCAAGGAGGGACACGCCTCACAGATACGCAGTATTTT.

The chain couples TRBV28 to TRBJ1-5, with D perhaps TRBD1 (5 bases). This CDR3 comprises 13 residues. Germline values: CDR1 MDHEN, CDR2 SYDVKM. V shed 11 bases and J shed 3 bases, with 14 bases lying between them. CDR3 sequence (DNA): TGTGCCGCGCGTGCCAGGGCCAATCAGCCCCAGCATTTT. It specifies CAARARANQPQHF.

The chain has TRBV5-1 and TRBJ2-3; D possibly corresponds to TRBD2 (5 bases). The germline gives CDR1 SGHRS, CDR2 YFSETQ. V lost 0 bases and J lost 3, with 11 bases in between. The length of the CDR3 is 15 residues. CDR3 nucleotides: TGCGCCAGCAGCTTGGGAAGGACTCCTACAGATACGCAGTATTTT. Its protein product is CASSLGRTPTDTQYF.

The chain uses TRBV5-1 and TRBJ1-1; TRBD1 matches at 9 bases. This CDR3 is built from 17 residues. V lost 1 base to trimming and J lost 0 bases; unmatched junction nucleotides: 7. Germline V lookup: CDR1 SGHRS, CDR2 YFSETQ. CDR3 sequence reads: CASSLTGQGALNTEAFF. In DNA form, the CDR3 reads TGCGCCAGCAGCTTGACGGGACAGGGAGCTTTGAACACTGAAGCTTTCTTT.

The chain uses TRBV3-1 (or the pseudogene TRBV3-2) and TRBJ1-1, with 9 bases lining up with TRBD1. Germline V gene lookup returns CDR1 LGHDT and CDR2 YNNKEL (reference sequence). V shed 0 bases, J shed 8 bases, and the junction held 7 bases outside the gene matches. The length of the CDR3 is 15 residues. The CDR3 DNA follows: TGTGCCAGCAGCCAAGACGGCAACAGGGGGCGGGAAGCTTTCTTT. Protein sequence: CASSQDGNRGREAFF.

CDR3 region: CASSLAPSTGVEFF. CDR3 in DNA: TGCGCCAGCAGCTTGGCCCCTAGCACCGGGGTGGAGTTCTTC. This chain links TRBV5-1 with TRBJ2-1; the D gene is possibly TRBD2 (5 bases). Per germline, CDR1 SGHRS and CDR2 YFSETQ. The germline V and J ends were trimmed by 0 bases and 14 bases, with 18 bases remaining between them. The CDR3 sequence is 14 residues long.

Here the CDR3 reads CASSLSGGNEQFF. In nucleotides, the CDR3 is TGTGCCAGCAGTTTATCGGGGGGCAATGAGCAGTTCTTC. The chain uses TRBV6-2 or TRBV6-3 and TRBJ2-1; TRBD2 matches at 7 bases. Germline CDR1 and CDR2: MNHEY and SVGEGT. V shed 4 bases, J shed 6 bases, and the junction held 3 bases outside the gene matches. CDR3 length: 13 residues.

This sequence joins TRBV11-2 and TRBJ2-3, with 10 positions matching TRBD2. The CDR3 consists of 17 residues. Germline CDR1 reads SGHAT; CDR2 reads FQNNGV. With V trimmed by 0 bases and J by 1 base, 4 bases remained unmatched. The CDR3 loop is CASSLDQLAGGTDTQYF. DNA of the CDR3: TGTGCCAGCAGCTTAGATCAGCTAGCGGGGGGCACAGATACGCAGTATTTT.

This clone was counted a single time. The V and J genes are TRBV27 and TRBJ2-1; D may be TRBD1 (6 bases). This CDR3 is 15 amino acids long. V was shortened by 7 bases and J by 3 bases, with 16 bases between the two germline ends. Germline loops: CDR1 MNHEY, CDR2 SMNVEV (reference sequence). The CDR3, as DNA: TGTGCCAGCAACTCCGCCGGGACAAGCTACAATGAGCAGTTCTTC. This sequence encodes CASNSAGTSYNEQFF.

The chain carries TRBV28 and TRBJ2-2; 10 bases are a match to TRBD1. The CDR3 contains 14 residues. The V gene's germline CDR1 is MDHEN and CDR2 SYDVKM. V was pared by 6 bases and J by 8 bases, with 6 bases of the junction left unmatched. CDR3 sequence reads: CASRSTGGNGELFF. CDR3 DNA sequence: TGTGCCAGCAGGTCGACAGGGGGCAATGGGGAGCTGTTTTTT. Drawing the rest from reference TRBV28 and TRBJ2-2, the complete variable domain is DVKVTQSSRYLVKRTGEKVFLECVQDMDHENMFWYRQDPGLGLRLIYFSYDVKMKEKGDIPEGYSVSREKKERFSLILESASTNQTSMYLCASRSTGGNGELFFGEGSRLTVL.

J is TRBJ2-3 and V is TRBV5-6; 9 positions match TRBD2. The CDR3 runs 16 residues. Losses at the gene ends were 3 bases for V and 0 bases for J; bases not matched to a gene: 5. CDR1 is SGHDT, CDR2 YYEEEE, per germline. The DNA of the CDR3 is TGTGCCAGCAGCTACGGACTAGCGAGTAGCACAGATACGCAGTATTTT. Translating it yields CASSYGLASSTDTQYF. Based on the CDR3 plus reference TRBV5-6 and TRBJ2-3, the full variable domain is DAGVTQSPTHLIKTRGQQVTLRCSPKSGHDTVSWYQQALGQGPQFIFQYYEEEERQRGNFPDRFSGHQFPNYSSELNVNALLLGDSALYLCASSYGLASSTDTQYFGPGTRLTVL.

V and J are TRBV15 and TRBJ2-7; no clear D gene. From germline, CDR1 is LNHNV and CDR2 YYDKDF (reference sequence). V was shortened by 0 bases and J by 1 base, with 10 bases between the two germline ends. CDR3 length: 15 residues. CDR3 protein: CATSRDLVQSYEQYF. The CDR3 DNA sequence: TGTGCCACCAGCAGAGATCTCGTACAGTCCTACGAGCAGTACTTC.

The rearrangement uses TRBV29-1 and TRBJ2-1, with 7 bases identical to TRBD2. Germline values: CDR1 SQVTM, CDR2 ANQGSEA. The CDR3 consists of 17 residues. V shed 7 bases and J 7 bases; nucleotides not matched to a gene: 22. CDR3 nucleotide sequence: TGCAGCGCCATCCGAGGCATAGGCGCGGGGGTGGGGAATGAGCAGTTCTTC. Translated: CSAIRGIGAGVGNEQFF.

The CDR3 region is CASSEGRGGQPQHF. The CDR3 DNA reads as TGTGCCAGCAGTGAAGGGAGGGGCGGTCAGCCCCAGCATTTT. The chain couples TRBV6-1 to TRBJ1-5, with D possibly matching TRBD1 (5 bases). Germline CDR1 reads MNHNS; CDR2 reads SASEGT. The CDR3 is made up of 14 amino acids. Trimming pared 1 base from V and 6 bases from J, leaving 10 bases between.

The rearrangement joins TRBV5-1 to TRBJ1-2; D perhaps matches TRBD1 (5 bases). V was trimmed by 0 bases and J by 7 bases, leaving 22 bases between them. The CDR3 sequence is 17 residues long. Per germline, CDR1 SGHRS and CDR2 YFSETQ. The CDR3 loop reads CASSLATGQQVATGYTF. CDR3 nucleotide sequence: TGCGCCAGCAGCTTGGCCACTGGACAACAGGTGGCTACTGGCTACACCTTC.

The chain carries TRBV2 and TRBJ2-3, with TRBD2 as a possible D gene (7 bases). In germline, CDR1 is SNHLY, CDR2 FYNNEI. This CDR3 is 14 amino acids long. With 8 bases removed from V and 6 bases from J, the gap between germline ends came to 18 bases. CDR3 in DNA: TGTGCCAGCGGGGGGGCCGGGATCGGGGATACGCAGTATTTT. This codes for CASGGAGIGDTQYF.

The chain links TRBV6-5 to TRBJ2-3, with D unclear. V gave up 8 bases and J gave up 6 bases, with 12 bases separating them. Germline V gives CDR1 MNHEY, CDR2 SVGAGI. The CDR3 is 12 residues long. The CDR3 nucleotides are TGTGCCAGCCGGATGAGCGTTGATACGCAGTATTTT. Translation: CASRMSVDTQYF.